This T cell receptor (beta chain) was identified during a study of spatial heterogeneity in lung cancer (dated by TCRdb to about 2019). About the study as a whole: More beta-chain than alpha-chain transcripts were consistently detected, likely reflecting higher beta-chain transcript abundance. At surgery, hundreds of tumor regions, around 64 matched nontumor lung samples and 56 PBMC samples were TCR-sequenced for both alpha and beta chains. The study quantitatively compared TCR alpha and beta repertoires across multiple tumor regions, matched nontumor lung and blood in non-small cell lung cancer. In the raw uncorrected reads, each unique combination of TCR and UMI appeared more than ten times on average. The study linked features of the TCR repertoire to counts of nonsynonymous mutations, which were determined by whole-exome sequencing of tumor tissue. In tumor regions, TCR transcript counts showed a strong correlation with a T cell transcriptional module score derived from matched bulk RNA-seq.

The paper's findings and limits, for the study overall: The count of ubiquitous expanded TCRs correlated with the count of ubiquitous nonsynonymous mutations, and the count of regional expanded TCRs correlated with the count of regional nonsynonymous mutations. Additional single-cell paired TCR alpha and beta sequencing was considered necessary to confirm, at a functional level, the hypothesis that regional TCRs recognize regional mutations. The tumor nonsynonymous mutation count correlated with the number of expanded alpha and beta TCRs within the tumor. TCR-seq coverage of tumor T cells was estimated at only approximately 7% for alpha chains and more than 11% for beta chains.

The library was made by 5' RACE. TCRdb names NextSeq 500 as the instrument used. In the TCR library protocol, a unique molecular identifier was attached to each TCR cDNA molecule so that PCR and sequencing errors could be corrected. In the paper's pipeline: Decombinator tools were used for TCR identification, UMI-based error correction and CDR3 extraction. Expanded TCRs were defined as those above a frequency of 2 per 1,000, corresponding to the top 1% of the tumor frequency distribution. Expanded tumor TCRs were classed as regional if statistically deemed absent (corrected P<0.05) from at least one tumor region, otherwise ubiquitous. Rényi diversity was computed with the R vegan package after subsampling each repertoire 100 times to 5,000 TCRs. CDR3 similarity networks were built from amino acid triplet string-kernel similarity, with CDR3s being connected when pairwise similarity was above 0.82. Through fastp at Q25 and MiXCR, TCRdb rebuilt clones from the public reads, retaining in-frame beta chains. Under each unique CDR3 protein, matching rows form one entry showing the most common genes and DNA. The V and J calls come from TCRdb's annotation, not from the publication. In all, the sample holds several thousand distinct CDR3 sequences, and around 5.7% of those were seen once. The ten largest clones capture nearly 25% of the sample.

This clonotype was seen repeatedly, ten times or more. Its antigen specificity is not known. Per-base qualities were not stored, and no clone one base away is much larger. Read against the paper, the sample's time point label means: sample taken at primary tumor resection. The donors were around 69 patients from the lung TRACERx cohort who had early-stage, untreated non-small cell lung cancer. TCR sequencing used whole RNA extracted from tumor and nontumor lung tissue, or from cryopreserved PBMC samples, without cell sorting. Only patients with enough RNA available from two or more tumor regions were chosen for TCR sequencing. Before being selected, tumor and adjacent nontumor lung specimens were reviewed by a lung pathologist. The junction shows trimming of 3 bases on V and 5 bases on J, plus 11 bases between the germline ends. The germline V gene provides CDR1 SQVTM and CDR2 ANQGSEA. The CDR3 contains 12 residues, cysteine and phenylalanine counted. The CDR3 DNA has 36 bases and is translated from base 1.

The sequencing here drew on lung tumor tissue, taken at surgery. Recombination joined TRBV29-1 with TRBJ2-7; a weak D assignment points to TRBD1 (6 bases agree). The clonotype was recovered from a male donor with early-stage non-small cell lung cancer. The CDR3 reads CSVDLGDNEQYF. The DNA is TGCAGCGTTGATTTGGGGGACAACGAGCAGTACTTC.